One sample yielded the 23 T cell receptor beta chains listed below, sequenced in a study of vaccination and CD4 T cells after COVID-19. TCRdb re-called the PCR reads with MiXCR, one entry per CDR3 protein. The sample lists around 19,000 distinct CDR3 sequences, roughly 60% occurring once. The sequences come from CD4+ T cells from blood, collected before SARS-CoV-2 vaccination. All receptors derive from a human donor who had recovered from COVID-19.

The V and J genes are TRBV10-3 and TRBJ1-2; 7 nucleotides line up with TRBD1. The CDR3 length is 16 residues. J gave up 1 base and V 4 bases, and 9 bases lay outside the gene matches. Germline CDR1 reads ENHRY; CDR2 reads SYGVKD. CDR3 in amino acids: CAISARDSDDNYGYTF. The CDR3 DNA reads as TGTGCCATCAGTGCCCGGGACAGCGATGATAACTATGGCTACACCTTC.

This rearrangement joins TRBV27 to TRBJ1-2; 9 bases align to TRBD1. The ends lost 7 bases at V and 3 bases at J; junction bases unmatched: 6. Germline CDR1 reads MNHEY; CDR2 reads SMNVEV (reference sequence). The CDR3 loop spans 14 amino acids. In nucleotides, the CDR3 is TGTGCCAGCAAATCCGGGACAGGGCACTATGGCTACACCTTC. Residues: CASKSGTGHYGYTF.

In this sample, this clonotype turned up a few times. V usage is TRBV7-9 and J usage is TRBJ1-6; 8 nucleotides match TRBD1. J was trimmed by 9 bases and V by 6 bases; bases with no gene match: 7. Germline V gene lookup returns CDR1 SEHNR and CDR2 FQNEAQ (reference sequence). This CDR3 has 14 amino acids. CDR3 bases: TGTGCCAGCAGTATCGGACAGGGAAGTTCACCCCTCCACTTT. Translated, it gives CASSIGQGSSPLHF.

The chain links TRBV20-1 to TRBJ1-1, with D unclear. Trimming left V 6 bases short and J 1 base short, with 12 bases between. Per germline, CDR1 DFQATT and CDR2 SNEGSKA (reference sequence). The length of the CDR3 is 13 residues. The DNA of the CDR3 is TGCAGTGCCACGGATCCGGGGAACACTGAAGCTTTCTTT. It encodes CSATDPGNTEAFF.

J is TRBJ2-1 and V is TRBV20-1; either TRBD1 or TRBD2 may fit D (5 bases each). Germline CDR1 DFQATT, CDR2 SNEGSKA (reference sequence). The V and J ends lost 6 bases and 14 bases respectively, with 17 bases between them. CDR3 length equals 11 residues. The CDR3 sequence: CSARPGPQEFF. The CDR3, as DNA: TGCAGTGCCCGCCCGGGACCCCAGGAGTTCTTC.

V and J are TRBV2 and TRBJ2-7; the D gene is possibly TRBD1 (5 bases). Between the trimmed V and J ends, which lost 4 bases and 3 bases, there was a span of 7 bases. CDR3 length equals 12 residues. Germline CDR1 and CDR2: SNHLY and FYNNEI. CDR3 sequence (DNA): TGTGCCAGCAGTGGGCAGGGCTACGAGCAGTACTTC. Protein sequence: CASSGQGYEQYF.

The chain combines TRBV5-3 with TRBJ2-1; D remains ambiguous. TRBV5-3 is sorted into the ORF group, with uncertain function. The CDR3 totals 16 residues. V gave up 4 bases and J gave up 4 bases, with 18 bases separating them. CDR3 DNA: TGTGCCAGAAGCGGTCTTCCCCGTCTAGGTTACAATGAGCAGTTCTTC. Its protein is CARSGLPRLGYNEQFF.

The CDR3, as DNA: TGCAGTGCTCCAAGAGCCAACAGGGGGTCGGATACGCAGTATTTT. This sequence encodes CSAPRANRGSDTQYF. This chain links TRBV20-1 with TRBJ2-3; 8 bases line up with TRBD1. V lost 5 bases and J lost 6; bases outside the gene matches: 13. The CDR3 covers 15 residues. CDR1 is DFQATT, CDR2 SNEGSKA, per germline (reference sequence).

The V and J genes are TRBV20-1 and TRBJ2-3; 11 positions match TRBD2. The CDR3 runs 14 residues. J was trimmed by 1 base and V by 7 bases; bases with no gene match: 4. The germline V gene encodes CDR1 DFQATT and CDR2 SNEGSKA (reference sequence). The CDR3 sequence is CSGVSGRGTDTQYF. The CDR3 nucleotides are TGCAGTGGGGTTAGCGGGAGGGGCACAGATACGCAGTATTTT.

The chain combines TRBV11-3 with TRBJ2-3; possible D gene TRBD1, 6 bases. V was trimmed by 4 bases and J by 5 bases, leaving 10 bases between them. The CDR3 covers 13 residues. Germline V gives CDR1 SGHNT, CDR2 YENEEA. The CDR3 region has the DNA TGTGCCAGCAGCTCCGGGACACAAGATACGCAGTATTTT. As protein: CASSSGTQDTQYF.

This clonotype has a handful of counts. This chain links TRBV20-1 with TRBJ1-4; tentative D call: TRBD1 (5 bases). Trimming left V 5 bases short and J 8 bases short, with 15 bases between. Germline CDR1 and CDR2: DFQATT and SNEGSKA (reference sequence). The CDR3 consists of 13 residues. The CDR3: CSAGTDAWEKLFF. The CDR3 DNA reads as TGCAGTGCTGGGACCGATGCATGGGAAAAACTGTTTTTT.

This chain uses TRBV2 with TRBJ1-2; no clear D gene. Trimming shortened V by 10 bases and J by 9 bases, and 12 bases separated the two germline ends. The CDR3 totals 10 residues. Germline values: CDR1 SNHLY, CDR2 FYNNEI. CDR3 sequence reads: CATELRSYTF. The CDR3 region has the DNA TGTGCCACCGAGCTCAGGAGCTACACCTTC.

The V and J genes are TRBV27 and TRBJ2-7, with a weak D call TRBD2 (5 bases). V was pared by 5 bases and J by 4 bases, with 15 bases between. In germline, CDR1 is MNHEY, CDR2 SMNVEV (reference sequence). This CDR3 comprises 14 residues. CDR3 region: CASSGWRGQYEQYF. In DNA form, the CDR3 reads TGTGCCAGCAGTGGGTGGCGAGGGCAATACGAGCAGTACTTC.

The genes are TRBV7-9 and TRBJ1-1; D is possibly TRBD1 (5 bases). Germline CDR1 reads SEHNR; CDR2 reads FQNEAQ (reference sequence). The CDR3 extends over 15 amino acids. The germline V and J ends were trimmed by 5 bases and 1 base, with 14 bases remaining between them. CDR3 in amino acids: CASSRTSVKNTEAFF. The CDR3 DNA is TGTGCCAGCAGCCGGACAAGCGTAAAGAACACTGAAGCTTTCTTT.

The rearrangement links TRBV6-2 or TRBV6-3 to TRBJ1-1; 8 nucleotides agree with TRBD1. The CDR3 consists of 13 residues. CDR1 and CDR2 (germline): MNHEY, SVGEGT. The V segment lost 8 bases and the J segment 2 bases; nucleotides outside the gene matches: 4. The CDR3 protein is CASDRGTNTEAFF. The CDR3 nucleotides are TGTGCCAGCGACAGGGGTACTAACACTGAAGCTTTCTTT.

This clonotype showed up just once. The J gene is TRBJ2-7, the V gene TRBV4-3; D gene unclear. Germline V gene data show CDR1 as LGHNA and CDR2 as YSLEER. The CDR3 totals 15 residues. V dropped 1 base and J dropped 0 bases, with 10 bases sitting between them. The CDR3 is CASSQGVTDSYEQYF. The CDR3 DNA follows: TGCGCCAGCAGCCAAGGGGTCACAGACTCCTACGAGCAGTACTTC.

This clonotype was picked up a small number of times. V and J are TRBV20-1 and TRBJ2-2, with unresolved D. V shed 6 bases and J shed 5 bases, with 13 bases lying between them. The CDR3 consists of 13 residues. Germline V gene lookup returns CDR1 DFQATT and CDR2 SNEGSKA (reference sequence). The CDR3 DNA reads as TGCAGTGCCTACATTCAAGGTACCGGGGAGCTGTTTTTT. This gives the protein CSAYIQGTGELFF.

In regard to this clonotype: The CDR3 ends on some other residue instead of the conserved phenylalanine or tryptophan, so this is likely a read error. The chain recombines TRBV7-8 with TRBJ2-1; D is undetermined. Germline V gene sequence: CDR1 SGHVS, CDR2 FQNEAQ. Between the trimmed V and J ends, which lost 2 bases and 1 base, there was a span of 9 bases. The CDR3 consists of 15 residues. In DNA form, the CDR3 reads TGTGCCAGCAGCTTAAATGCTTTTTCCTACAATGAGCAGTTCCTC. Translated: CASSLNAFSYNEQFL.

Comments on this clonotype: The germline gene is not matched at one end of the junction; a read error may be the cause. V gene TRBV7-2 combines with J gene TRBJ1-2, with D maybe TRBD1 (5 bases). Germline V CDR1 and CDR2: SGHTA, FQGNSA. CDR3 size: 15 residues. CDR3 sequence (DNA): TGTGCCAGCAGCCCTCAGACAGCGCTGATCTATGGCCACACCTTC. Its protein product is CASSPQTALIYGHTF. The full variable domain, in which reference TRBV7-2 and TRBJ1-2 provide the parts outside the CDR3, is GAGVSQSPSNKVTEKGKDVELRCDPISGHTALYWYRQSLGQGLEFLIYFQGNSAPDKSGLPSDRFSAERTGGSVSTLTIQRTQQEDSAVYLCASSPQTALIYGHTFGSGTRLTVV.

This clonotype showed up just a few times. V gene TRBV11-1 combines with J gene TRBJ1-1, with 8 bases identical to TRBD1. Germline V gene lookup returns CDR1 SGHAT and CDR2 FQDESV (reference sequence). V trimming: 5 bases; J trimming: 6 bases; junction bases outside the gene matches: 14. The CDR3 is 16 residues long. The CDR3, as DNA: TGTGCCAGCAGCATCCTGGGACAGGTCACTCTGCCTGAAGCTTTCTTT. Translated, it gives CASSILGQVTLPEAFF.

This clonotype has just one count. CDR3 DNA: TGTGCCAGCGCGGCCTACGCAACACCTTACAATGAGCAGTTCTTC. Amino acid sequence: CASAAYATPYNEQFF. The rearrangement uses TRBV27 and TRBJ2-1; D is undetermined. The CDR3 covers 15 residues. The germline gives CDR1 MNHEY, CDR2 SMNVEV (reference sequence). With 8 bases removed from V and 4 bases from J, the gap between germline ends came to 18 bases.

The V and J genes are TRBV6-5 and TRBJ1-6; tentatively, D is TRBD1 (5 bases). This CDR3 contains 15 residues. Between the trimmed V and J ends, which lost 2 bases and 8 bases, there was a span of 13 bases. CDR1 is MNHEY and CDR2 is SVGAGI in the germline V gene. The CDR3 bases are TGTGCCAGCAGTTACGCTTCCTCGGGGGATTCACCCCTCCACTTT. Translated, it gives CASSYASSGDSPLHF.

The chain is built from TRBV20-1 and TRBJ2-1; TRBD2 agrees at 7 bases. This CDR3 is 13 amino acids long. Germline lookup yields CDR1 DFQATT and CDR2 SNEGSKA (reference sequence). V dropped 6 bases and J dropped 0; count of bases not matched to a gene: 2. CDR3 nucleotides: TGCAGTGCGAAGCGGGGCTCCTACAATGAGCAGTTCTTC. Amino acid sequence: CSAKRGSYNEQFF.